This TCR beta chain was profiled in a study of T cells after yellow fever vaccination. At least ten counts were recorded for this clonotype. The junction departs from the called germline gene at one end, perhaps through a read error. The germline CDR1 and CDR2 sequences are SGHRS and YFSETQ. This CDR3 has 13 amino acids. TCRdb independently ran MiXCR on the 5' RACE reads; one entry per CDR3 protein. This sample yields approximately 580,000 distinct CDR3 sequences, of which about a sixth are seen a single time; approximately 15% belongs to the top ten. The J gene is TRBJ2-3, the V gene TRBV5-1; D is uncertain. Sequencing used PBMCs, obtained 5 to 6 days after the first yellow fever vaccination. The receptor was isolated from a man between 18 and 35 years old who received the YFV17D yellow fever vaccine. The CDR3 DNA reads TGTGCCAGTAGCCCGGCTAGCACAGATACGCAGTATTTT. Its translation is CASSPASTDTQYF.